The entry below describes one T cell receptor beta chain. These data come from a study of graft-versus-host responses after intestinal transplantation. Study as a whole: Anti-thymocyte globulin was used for induction in all recipients, who then took tacrolimus and steroids for roughly 3 years.

Sequencing was performed with immunoSEQ multiplex PCR; in TCRdb, only in-frame clones are kept and a portion is missing. The profile shows about 38,000 clones, less than 90% of them singletons. Germline CDR1 is SGHNT and CDR2 is YYREEE (reference sequence). V was shortened by 6 bases and J by 0 bases, with 6 bases between the two germline ends. The CDR3 extends over 13 amino acids. The sequence came from a human patient who received an intestinal transplant, so some T cells may come from the graft donor. The sequences come from PBMCs, collected about 160 weeks after transplant. This chain links TRBV5-4 with TRBJ2-2; D unclear. The CDR3 region is CASNFPNTGELFF. The CDR3 DNA sequence: TGTGCCAGCAATTTCCCGAACACCGGGGAGCTGTTTTTT.